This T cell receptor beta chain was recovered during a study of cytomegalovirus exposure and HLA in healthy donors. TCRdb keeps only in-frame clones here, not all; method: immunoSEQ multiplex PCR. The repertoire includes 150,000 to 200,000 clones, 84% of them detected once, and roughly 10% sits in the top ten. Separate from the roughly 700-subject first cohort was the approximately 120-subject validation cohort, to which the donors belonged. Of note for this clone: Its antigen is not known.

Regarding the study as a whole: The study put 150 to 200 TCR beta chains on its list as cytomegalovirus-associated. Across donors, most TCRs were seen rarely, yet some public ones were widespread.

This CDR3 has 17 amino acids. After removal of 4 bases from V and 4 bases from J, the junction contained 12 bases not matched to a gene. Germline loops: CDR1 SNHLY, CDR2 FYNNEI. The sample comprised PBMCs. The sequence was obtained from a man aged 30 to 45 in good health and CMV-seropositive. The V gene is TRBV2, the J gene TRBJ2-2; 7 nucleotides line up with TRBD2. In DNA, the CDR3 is TGTGCCAGCAGTGTTGACAGTGCTAGCGGTAGCACCGGGGAGCTGTTTTTT. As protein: CASSVDSASGSTGELFF. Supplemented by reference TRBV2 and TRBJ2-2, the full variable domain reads EPEVTQTPSHQVTQMGQEVILRCVPISNHLYFYWYRQILGQKVEFLVSFYNNEISEKSEIFDDQFSVERPDGSNFTLKIRSTKLEDSAMYFCASSVDSASGSTGELFFGEGSRLTVL.